The 25 T cell receptor beta chains presented below share a single source sample, sequenced in a study of response to subunit inactivated influenza vaccine. TCRdb independently ran MiXCR on the RT-PCR reads; one entry per CDR3 protein. The table shows about 570,000 distinct CDR3 sequences, with roughly 10% occurring only once. The sequences come from PBMCs from blood, collected on the day of vaccination. These receptors were collected from a man between 45 and 60 years old who received an inactivated influenza vaccine.

This clonotype was recorded a few times. The J gene is TRBJ2-7, the V gene TRBV14; possibly TRBD2 for D (5 bases). Germline V gives CDR1 SGHDN, CDR2 FVKESK. This CDR3 contains 16 residues. Trimming took off 1 base at V and 5 bases at J, with 18 bases between the two ends. CDR3 DNA sequence: TGTGCCAGCAGCCAAGCTTGGTCGGGGTTTGGTAACGAGCAGTACTTC. Protein product: CASSQAWSGFGNEQYF.

The chain couples TRBV28 to TRBJ2-4, with D perhaps matching TRBD1 (6 bases). The CDR3 sequence is 14 residues long. Trimming pared 5 bases from V and 5 bases from J, leaving 13 bases between. Looked up from germline, CDR1 is MDHEN and CDR2 is SYDVKM. CDR3 protein: CASSGLYRENIQYF. The CDR3 nucleotides are TGTGCCAGCAGTGGTCTGTACAGGGAAAACATTCAGTACTTC.

The table lists this clonotype with many counts. This chain joins TRBV5-1 and TRBJ2-6; TRBD1 might be the D (6 bases). This CDR3 spans 14 amino acids. V lost 4 bases and J lost 4, with 9 bases in between. Germline V CDR1 and CDR2: SGHRS, YFSETQ. The CDR3 sequence is CASSTGTGANVLTF. Written as DNA, the CDR3 is TGCGCCAGCAGCACAGGGACAGGGGCCAACGTCCTGACTTTC.

This chain links TRBV3-1 with TRBJ2-1; possible D gene TRBD2, 5 bases. The CDR3 spans 12 residues. The germline V gene encodes CDR1 LGHDT and CDR2 YNNKEL (reference sequence). V was pared by 4 bases and J by 9 bases, with 10 bases between. In DNA, the CDR3 is TGTGCCAGCAGCCCTTTCCGGGGTGAGCAGTTCTTC. Translating it yields CASSPFRGEQFF.

In this sample, this clonotype turned up a few times. This chain joins TRBV18 and TRBJ2-7; the match to TRBD1 covers 7 bases. There are 15 residues in the CDR3. With V trimmed by 3 bases and J by 3 bases, 8 bases remained unmatched. CDR1 is KGHSH and CDR2 is LQKENI in the germline V gene. The CDR3 DNA reads TGTGCCAGCTCACCGGTTGGGACAGCAAACTACGAGCAGTACTTC. It is translated as CASSPVGTANYEQYF.

This clonotype was detected only a few times. The rearrangement links TRBV6-5 to TRBJ1-5; D gene ambiguous. CDR1 is MNHEY and CDR2 is SVGAGI in the germline V gene. There are 14 residues in the CDR3. V lost 0 bases, J lost 5 bases, and 8 bases lay in between. DNA of the CDR3: TGTGCCAGCAGTTACTCGAGAGCTGATCAGCCCCAGCATTTT. Translated: CASSYSRADQPQHF.

V usage is TRBV24-1 and J usage is TRBJ2-2; 8 nucleotides agree with TRBD2. The CDR3 contains 15 residues. From germline, CDR1 is KGHDR and CDR2 SFDVKD. V trimming: 6 bases; J trimming: 1 base; junction bases outside the gene matches: 3. CDR3 coding DNA: TGTGCCACCAGTACCGGGACTAGGAACACCGGGGAGCTGTTTTTT. Its translation: CATSTGTRNTGELFF.

This chain joins TRBV4-3 and TRBJ2-2; 11 bases are a match to TRBD2. Trimming at V came to 4 bases and at J to 1 base, leaving 8 bases not matched to a gene. The CDR3 is 18 amino acids. CDR1 is LGHNA and CDR2 is YSLEER in the germline V gene. The CDR3 coding sequence is TGCGCCAGCAGCCGAGAACTCGGACTAGCGGGGAACACCGGGGAGCTGTTTTTT. Translated: CASSRELGLAGNTGELFF.

This clonotype was detected a few times. The CDR3 bases are TGTGCCACCAGCAGCATAGCGGGAGGAAACACAGATACGCAGTATTTT. Protein sequence: CATSSIAGGNTDTQYF. The genes are TRBV15 and TRBJ2-3; 10 bases map to TRBD2. This CDR3 contains 16 residues. Trimming cost V 3 bases and J 2 bases; bases outside gene matches: 5. Germline CDR1 and CDR2: LNHNV and YYDKDF (reference sequence).

This clonotype was seen ten or more times. The V gene is TRBV19, the J gene TRBJ2-1; 12 bases match TRBD2. J lost 2 bases, V lost 6 bases, and 2 bases had no gene match. Germline loops: CDR1 LNHDA, CDR2 SQIVND (reference sequence). The CDR3 has 15 residues. The CDR3 coding sequence is TGTGCCAGTAGATCTAGCGGGGGGGCCTACAATGAGCAGTTCTTC. Translation gives CASRSSGGAYNEQFF.

This clonotype was seen ten or more times. The V and J genes are TRBV28 and TRBJ1-5, with D possibly being TRBD1 (6 bases). CDR1 and CDR2 from the germline V gene are MDHEN and SYDVKM. Trimming cost V 3 bases and J 7 bases, with 13 bases left between them. CDR3 length: 14 residues. In DNA, the CDR3 is TGTGCCAGCAGTTTGCACCAGGGGTCGCAGCCCCAGCATTTT. It codes for CASSLHQGSQPQHF.

This clonotype was seen only a few times. This chain uses TRBV6-1 with TRBJ2-1; the match to TRBD1 covers 11 bases. The junction had 5 bases not matched to a gene; V was cut back by 5 bases and J by 5 bases. The CDR3 is 15 residues long. The germline V gene encodes CDR1 MNHNS and CDR2 SASEGT. The CDR3 spells CASSTRDRGNNEQFF. As DNA, the CDR3 is TGTGCCAGCAGTACCCGGGACAGGGGGAACAATGAGCAGTTCTTC.

In this sample, this clonotype turned up a few times. The CDR3 nucleotides read TGTGCCATCGCAGAAAAGGCCTACAATGAGCAGTTCTTC. This codes for CAIAEKAYNEQFF. The chain employs TRBV10-3 and TRBJ2-1; D gene ambiguous. V shed 8 bases and J shed 2 bases, with 10 bases lying between them. This CDR3 region has 13 residues. The germline CDR1 and CDR2 sequences are ENHRY and SYGVKD.

The sample holds a few counts of this clonotype. The rearrangement links TRBV20-1 to TRBJ1-2, with 10 bases aligning to TRBD1. V trimming: 4 bases; J trimming: 8 bases; junction bases outside the gene matches: 4. Germline CDR1 and CDR2: DFQATT and SNEGSKA (reference sequence). CDR3 length equals 12 residues. CDR3 DNA: TGCAGTGCTAATGACAGGGGGCAAGGCTACACCTTC. This sequence encodes CSANDRGQGYTF.

The CDR3, as DNA: TGTGCCAGCAGCCCGGAACGGGGGTTGCAGTTCTTC. It encodes CASSPERGLQFF. The rearrangement joins TRBV3-1 to TRBJ2-1; D possibly corresponds to TRBD2 (6 bases). The CDR3 is 12 residues long. Germline V gives CDR1 LGHDT, CDR2 YNNKEL (reference sequence). Between the trimmed V and J ends, which lost 4 bases and 12 bases, there was a span of 13 bases.

On this clonotype: Just one base apart from a much larger clone, this may be a read error. The rearrangement uses TRBV27 and TRBJ1-6; D not certain. CDR1 and CDR2 (germline): MNHEY, SMNVEV (reference sequence). V dropped 2 bases and J dropped 7 bases, with 3 bases sitting between them. CDR3 length: 12 amino acids. The CDR3 region is CASSLKNSPLHF. DNA for the CDR3: TGTGCCAGCAGTTTAAAGAATTCACCCCTCCACTTT.

In its sample, this clonotype was seen a few times. The chain links TRBV7-9 to TRBJ2-5, with 14 bases matching TRBD2. The CDR3 extends over 15 amino acids. With 3 bases clipped from V and 4 bases from J, the junction kept 1 base outside the gene matches. Germline-derived CDR1 and CDR2 are SEHNR and FQNEAQ (reference sequence). The CDR3, as DNA: TGTGCCAGCAGCTTGGGACTAGCGGGGGTAGAGACCCAGTACTTC. This sequence encodes CASSLGLAGVETQYF.

This clonotype showed up just a few times. V usage is TRBV2 and J usage is TRBJ2-3; unclear D gene. Trimming removed 1 base from V and 6 bases from J, with 11 bases in between. The CDR3 is 14 amino acids. Per germline, CDR1 SNHLY and CDR2 FYNNEI. The CDR3 DNA reads as TGTGCCAGCAGTGAAGACTGGAGCAGGGATACGCAGTATTTT. Protein: CASSEDWSRDTQYF.

The chain carries TRBV24-1 and TRBJ1-4; D is unclear. The germline V gene encodes CDR1 KGHDR and CDR2 SFDVKD. This CDR3 has 12 residues. Trimming stripped 3 bases from V and 6 bases from J, with 4 bases between. The CDR3 sequence: CATSDRDEKLFF. CDR3 in DNA: TGTGCCACCAGTGATCGAGATGAAAAACTGTTTTTT.

The sample holds a few counts of this clonotype. The CDR3 is CAWSVGSSYEQYF. The CDR3 region has the DNA TGTGCCTGGAGTGTGGGAAGCTCCTACGAGCAGTACTTC. J is TRBJ2-7 and V is TRBV30; D gene unclear. Per germline, CDR1 GTSNPN and CDR2 SVGIG (reference sequence). The CDR3 is 13 amino acids. Trimming took off 0 bases at V and 0 bases at J, with 6 bases between the two ends.

V usage is TRBV24-1 and J usage is TRBJ2-2; the match to TRBD2 covers 12 bases. Germline V gives CDR1 KGHDR, CDR2 SFDVKD. The CDR3 consists of 16 residues. With 10 bases clipped from V and 1 base from J, the junction kept 6 bases outside the gene matches. CDR3 nucleotides: TGTGCCACAGAGGGGACTAGCGGGTTGAACACCGGGGAGCTGTTTTTT. Translation gives CATEGTSGLNTGELFF.

This clonotype occurred many times. V gene TRBV7-8 combines with J gene TRBJ2-1, with 12 bases identical to TRBD2. The germline gives CDR1 SGHVS, CDR2 FQNEAQ. The CDR3 is made up of 16 amino acids. Trimming removed 0 bases from V and 7 bases from J; junction bases left unmatched: 4. The CDR3 protein is CASSLARLAGVNEQFF. DNA for the CDR3: TGTGCCAGCAGCTTAGCTAGACTAGCGGGAGTTAATGAGCAGTTCTTC.

The J gene is TRBJ2-5, the V gene TRBV9; D remains ambiguous. V gave up 0 bases and J gave up 2 bases, with 11 bases separating them. The CDR3 runs 15 residues. Germline CDR1 reads SGDLS; CDR2 reads YYNGEE. CDR3 loop: CASSVGTLGQETQYF. CDR3 nucleotides: TGTGCCAGCAGCGTAGGAACCTTGGGGCAAGAGACCCAGTACTTC.

The V call is TRBV5-1, the J call TRBJ2-7; no clear D. This CDR3 region has 14 residues. Germline assignment: CDR1 SGHRS and CDR2 YFSETQ. Trimming took 4 bases from V and 3 from J, leaving 14 bases between them. The DNA of the CDR3 is TGCGCCAGCAGCACCGAAGGCCCGGTCTACGAGCAGTACTTC. Translated, it gives CASSTEGPVYEQYF.

The chain couples TRBV7-2 to TRBJ2-5, with 11 bases lining up with TRBD2. Germline lookup yields CDR1 SGHTA and CDR2 FQGNSA. V was pared by 5 bases and J by 5 bases, with 10 bases of the junction left unmatched. CDR3 length equals 16 residues. The CDR3 sequence: CASSRTSGSGRETQYF. In nucleotides, the CDR3 is TGTGCCAGCAGCCGAACTAGCGGGAGTGGGAGGGAGACCCAGTACTTC.